This T cell receptor (beta chain) was captured by sequencing in a study of T cells in Graves' hyperthyroidism and ophthalmopathy. Study-level information: It was at initial diagnosis, before any treatment, that peripheral blood was collected. Study-wide points: Before onset, by a median of 6.5 months, the model predicted ophthalmopathy.

This CDR3 region has 14 residues. The germline V and J ends were trimmed by 3 bases and 1 base, with 9 bases remaining between them. Germline V gene sequence: CDR1 SNHLY, CDR2 FYNNEI. RNA transcripts served as the template for amplifying TCR beta CDR3 regions. Researchers ran a first-round RT-PCR on the TCR CDR3 using the HTBI primer set. TCRdb fed the multiplex PCR reads into MiXCR, producing one record per CDR3 protein. This table has approximately 640,000 distinct CDR3 sequences, roughly 16% appearing once. This clonotype was seen repeatedly, ten times or more. Its antigen is not identified. Reasons for excluding patients were uncontrolled infection, other autoimmune disease, pregnancy or lactation. Clinicians diagnosed patients from clinical symptoms, serum thyroxine and TRAb, thyroid ultrasound and orbital computed tomography.

Sequencing input: blood. The clonotype comes from a woman in her thirties with Graves' hyperthyroidism. This sequence joins TRBV2 and TRBJ1-1; no firm D call. This CDR3 reads CASSDLMANTEAFF. The CDR3 DNA sequence: TGTGCCAGCAGTGATTTGATGGCGAACACTGAAGCTTTCTTT.